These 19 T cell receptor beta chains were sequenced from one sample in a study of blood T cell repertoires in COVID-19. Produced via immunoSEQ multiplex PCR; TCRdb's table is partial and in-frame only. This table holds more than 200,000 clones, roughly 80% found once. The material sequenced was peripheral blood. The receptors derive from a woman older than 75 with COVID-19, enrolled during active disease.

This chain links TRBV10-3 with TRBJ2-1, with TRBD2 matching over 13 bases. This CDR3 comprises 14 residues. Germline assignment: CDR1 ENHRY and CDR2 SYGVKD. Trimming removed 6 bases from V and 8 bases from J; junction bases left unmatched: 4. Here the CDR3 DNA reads TGTGCCATCAGCCCCGGACTAGCGGGGGATGAGCAGTTCTTC. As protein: CAISPGLAGDEQFF.

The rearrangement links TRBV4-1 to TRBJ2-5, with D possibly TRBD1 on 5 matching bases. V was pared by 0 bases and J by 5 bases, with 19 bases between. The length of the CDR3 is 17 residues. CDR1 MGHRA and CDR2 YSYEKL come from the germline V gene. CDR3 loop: CASSQDRNQGGSETQYF. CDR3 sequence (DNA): TGCGCCAGCAGCCAAGATAGAAATCAGGGCGGCTCGGAGACCCAGTACTTC.

CDR3 sequence: CASSWSPGENYGYTF. CDR3 DNA: TGCGCCAGCAGCTGGTCCCCAGGTGAAAACTATGGCTACACCTTC. The chain recombines TRBV5-1 with TRBJ1-2; D is unresolved. V lost 3 bases and J lost 2, with 14 bases in between. The V gene's germline CDR1 is SGHRS and CDR2 YFSETQ. The length of the CDR3 is 15 residues.

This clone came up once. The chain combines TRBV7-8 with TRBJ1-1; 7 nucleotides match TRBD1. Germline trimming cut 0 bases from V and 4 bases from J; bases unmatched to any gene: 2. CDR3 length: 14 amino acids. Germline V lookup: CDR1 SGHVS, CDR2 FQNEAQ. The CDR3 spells CASSLARQGTEAFF. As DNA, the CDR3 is TGTGCCAGCAGCTTAGCCCGACAGGGCACTGAAGCTTTCTTT.

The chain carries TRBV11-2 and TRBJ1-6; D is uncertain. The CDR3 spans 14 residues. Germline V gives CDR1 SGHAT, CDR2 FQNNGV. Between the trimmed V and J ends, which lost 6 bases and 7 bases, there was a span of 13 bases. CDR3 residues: CASSIKDSNSPLHF. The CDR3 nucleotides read TGTGCCAGCAGTATCAAGGACTCAAATTCACCCCTCCACTTT.

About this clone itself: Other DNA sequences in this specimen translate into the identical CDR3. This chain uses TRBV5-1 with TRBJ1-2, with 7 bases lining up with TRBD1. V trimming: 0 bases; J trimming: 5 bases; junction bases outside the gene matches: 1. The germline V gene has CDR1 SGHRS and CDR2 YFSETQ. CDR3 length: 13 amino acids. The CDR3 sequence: CASSLDRGYGYTF. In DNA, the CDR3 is TGCGCCAGCAGCTTGGACAGGGGATATGGCTACACCTTC.

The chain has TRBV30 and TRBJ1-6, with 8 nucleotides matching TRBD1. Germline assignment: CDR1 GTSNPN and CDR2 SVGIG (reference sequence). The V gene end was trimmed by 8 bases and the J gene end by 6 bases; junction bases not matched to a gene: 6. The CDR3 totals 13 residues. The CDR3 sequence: CAEGTGPNSPLHF. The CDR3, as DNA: TGTGCCGAGGGGACAGGACCTAATTCACCCCTCCACTTT. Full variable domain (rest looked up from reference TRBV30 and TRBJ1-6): SQTIHQWPATLVQPVGSPLSLECTVEGTSNPNLYWYRQAAGRGLQLLFYSVGIGQISSEVPQNLSASRPQDRQFILSSKKLLLSDSGFYLCAEGTGPNSPLHFGNGTRLTVT.

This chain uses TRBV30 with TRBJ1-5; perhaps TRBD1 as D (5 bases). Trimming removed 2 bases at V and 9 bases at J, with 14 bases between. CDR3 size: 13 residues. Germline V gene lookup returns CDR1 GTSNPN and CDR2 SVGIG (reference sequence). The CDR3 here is CAWSRDSELPQHF. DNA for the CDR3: TGTGCCTGGAGTCGGGACTCGGAATTGCCCCAGCATTTT.

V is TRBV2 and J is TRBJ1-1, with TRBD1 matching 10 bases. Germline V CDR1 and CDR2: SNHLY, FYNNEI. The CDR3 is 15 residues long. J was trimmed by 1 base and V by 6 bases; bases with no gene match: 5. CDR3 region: CASRSGQGGNTEAFF. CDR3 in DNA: TGTGCCAGCAGATCTGGACAGGGGGGGAACACTGAAGCTTTCTTT.

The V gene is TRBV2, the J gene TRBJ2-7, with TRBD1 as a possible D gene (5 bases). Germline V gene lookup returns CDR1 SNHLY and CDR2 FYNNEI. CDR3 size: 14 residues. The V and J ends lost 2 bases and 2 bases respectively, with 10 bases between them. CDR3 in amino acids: CASSERGRAYEQYF. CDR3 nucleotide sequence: TGTGCCAGCAGTGAAAGGGGCAGAGCCTACGAGCAGTACTTC.

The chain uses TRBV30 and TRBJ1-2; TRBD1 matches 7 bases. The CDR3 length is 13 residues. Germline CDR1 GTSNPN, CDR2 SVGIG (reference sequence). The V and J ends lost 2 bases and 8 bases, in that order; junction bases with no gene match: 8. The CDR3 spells CAWSPKGTAGYTF. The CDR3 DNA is TGTGCCTGGAGTCCTAAAGGGACAGCGGGCTACACCTTC.

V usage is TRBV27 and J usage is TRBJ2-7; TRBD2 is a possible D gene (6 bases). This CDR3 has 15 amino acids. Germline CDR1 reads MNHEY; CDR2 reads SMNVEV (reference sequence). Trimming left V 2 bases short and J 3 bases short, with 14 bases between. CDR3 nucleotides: TGTGCCAGCAGTTTAAAGGGCACGGGAGACTACGAGCAGTACTTC. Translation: CASSLKGTGDYEQYF.

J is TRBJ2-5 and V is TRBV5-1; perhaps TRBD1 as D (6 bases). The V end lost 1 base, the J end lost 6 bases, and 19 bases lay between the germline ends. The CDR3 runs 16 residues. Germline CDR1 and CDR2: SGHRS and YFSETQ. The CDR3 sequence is CASSLSQQGAGKTQYF. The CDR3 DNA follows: TGCGCCAGCAGCTTGTCCCAACAGGGCGCAGGAAAGACCCAGTACTTC. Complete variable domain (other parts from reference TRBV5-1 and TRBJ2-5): KAGVTQTPRYLIKTRGQQVTLSCSPISGHRSVSWYQQTPGQGLQFLFEYFSETQRNKGNFPGRFSGRQFSNSRSEMNVSTLELGDSALYLCASSLSQQGAGKTQYFGPGTRLLVL.

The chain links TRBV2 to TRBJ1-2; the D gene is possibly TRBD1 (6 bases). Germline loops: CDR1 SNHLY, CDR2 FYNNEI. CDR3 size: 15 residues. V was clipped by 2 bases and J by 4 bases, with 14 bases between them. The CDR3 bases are TGTGCCAGCAGTGAACTGTTGGGGGGGCTCTATGGCTACACCTTC. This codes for CASSELLGGLYGYTF.

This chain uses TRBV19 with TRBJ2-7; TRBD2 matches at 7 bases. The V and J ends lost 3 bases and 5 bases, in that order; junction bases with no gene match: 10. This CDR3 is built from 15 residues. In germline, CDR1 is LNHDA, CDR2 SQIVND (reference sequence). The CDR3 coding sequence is TGTGCCAGTAGTATCCGGCGGGAGCGCCTAGACGAGCAGTACTTC. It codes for CASSIRRERLDEQYF. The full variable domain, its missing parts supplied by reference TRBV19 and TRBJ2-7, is DGGITQSPKYLFRKEGQNVTLSCEQNLNHDAMYWYRQDPGQGLRLIYYSQIVNDFQKGDIAEGYSVSREKKESFPLTVTSAQKNPTAFYLCASSIRRERLDEQYFGPGTRLTVT.

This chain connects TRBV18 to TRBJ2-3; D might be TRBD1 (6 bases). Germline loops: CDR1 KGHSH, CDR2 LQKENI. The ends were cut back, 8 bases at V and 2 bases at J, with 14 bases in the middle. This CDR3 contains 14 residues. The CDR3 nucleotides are TGTGCCAGCCCTCCGACAGGATACACAGATACGCAGTATTTT. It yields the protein CASPPTGYTDTQYF.

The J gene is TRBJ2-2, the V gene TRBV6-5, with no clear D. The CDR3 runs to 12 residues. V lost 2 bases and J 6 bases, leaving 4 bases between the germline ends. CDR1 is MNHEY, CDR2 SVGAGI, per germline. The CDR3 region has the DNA TGTGCCAGCAGTTACCGGTCCGGGGAGCTGTTTTTT. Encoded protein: CASSYRSGELFF.

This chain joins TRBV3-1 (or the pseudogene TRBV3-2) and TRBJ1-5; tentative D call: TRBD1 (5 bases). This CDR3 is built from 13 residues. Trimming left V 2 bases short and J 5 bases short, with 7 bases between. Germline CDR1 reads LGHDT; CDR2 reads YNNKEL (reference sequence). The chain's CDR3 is CASSQQGYQPQHF. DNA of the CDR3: TGTGCCAGCAGCCAACAGGGATATCAGCCCCAGCATTTT.

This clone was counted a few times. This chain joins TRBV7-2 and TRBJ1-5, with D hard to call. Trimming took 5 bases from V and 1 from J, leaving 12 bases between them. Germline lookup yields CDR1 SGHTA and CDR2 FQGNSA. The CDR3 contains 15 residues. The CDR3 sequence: CASSPQSGSNQPQHF. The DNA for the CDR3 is TGTGCCAGCAGCCCCCAATCGGGAAGCAATCAGCCCCAGCATTTT.